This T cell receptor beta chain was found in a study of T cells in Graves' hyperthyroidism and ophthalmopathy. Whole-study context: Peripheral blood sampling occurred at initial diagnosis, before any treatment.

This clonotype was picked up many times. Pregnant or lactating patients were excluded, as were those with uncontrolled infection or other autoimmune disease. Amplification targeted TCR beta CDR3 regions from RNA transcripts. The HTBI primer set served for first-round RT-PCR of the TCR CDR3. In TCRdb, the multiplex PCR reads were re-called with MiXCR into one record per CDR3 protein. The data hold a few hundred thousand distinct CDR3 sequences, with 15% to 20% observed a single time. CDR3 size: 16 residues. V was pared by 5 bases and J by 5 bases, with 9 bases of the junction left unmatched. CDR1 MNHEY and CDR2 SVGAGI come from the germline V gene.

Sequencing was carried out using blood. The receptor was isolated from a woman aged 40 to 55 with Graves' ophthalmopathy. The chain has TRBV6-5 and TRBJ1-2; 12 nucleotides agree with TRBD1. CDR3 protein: CASSIRGTGGRYGYTF. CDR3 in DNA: TGTGCCAGCAGTATACGGGGGACAGGGGGCAGATATGGCTACACCTTC.